This TCR beta chain was sequenced for a study of T cell responses to AZD1222 COVID-19 vaccine. Study-wide results and caveats: Only a handful of people who got AZD1222 tested seropositive at baseline.

The CDR3 sequence is 17 residues long. With V trimmed by 0 bases and J by 5 bases, 9 bases remained unmatched. From germline, CDR1 is MDHEN and CDR2 SYDVKM. The method was immunoSEQ multiplex PCR; TCRdb's version includes in-frame clones alone and lacks a portion of them. Of approximately 150,000 clones listed, 85% to 90% are singletons. Points on this clone: Its target is unknown.

This sequence originates from an adult in good health. The sample in question was peripheral blood, obtained on day 0 of AZD1222 vaccination. V and J are TRBV28 and TRBJ2-3; 9 bases are a match to TRBD1. The CDR3 coding sequence is TGTGCCAGCAGTTTATGGGACAGGGGACTCGGCGGAGATACGCAGTATTTT. It codes for CASSLWDRGLGGDTQYF.